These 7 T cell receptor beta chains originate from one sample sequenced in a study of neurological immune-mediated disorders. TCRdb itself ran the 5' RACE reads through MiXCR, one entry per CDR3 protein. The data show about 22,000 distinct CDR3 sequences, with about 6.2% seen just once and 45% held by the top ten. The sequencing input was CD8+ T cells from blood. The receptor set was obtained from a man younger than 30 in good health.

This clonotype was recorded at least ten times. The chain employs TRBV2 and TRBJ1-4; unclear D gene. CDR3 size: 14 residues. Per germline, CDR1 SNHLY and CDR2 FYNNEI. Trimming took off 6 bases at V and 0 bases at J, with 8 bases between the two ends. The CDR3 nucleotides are TGTGCCAGCAGCTCAGAAGCAACTAATGAAAAACTGTTTTTT. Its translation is CASSSEATNEKLFF.

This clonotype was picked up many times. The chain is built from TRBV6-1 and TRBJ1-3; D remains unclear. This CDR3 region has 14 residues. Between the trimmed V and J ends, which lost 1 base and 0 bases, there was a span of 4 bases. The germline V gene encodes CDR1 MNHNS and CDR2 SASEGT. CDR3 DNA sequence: TGTGCCAGCAGTGAAGACGGCTCTGGAAACACCATATATTTT. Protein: CASSEDGSGNTIYF.

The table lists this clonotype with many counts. CDR3 sequence: CASSSITGYTGELFF. DNA of the CDR3: TGTGCCAGCAGTTCAATTACAGGTTACACCGGGGAGCTGTTTTTT. This chain connects TRBV27 to TRBJ2-2; perhaps TRBD1 as D (5 bases). The germline V gene has CDR1 MNHEY and CDR2 SMNVEV (reference sequence). The CDR3 totals 15 residues. The germline V and J ends were trimmed by 4 bases and 3 bases, with 12 bases remaining between them.

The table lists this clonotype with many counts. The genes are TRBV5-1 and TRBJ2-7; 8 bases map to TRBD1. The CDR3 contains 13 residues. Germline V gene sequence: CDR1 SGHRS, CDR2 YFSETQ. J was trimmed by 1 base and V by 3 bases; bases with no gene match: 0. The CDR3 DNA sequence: TGCGCCAGCAGCTGGGACAGGTCCTACGAGCAGTACTTC. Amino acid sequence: CASSWDRSYEQYF.

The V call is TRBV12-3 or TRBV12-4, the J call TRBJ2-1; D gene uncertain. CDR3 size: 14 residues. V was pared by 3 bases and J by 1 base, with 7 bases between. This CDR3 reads CASSLAMSYNEQFF. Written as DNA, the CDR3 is TGTGCCAGCAGTTTGGCGATGTCCTACAATGAGCAGTTCTTC.

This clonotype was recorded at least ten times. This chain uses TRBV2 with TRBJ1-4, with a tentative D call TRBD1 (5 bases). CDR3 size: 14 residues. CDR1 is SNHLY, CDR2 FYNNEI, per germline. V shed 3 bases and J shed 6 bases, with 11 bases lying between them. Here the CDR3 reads CASSEATEHEKLFF. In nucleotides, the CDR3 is TGTGCCAGCAGTGAGGCGACAGAACATGAAAAACTGTTTTTT.

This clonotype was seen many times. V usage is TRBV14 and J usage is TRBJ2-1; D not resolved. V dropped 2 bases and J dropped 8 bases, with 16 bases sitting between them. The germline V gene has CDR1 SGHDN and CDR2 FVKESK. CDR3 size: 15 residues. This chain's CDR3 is CASSQLTGSPYEQFF. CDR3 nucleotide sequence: TGTGCCAGCAGCCAATTAACCGGATCTCCGTATGAGCAGTTCTTC.